Shown below are 27 T cell receptor beta chains from a single sample sequenced in a study of regulatory T cells in long-lasting Graves disease. Arm-PCR of CDR3 regions and iRepertoire HTBI primers were used to build TCR beta libraries. In TCRdb, the multiplex PCR reads were re-called with MiXCR into one record per CDR3 protein. The sample contains approximately 440,000 distinct CDR3 sequences, around 22% of which appear only once. Time point reported: persistent/refractory GD, antithyroid drugs over 5 years with positive TRAb. PBMCs were the source of the RNA used for TCR sequencing. Sequenced material: peripheral blood mononuclear cells (PBMCs), taken when the disease was refractory, from a patient treated with antithyroid drugs. These receptors originate from a female donor with Graves disease.

This clonotype was found a few times. The CDR3 here is CASSYGGHNLNEQYF. In DNA form, the CDR3 reads TGTGCCAGCAGTTACGGGGGACACAATCTGAACGAGCAGTACTTC. The V gene is TRBV6-9, the J gene TRBJ2-7; TRBD1 or TRBD2 may be the D gene (6 bases each). The length of the CDR3 is 15 residues. V was clipped by 3 bases and J by 5 bases, with 17 bases between them. CDR1 is MNHGY and CDR2 is SVAAGI in the germline V gene.

This sequence joins TRBV6-1 and TRBJ2-1; 7 nucleotides agree with TRBD2. Germline V gene sequence: CDR1 MNHNS, CDR2 SASEGT. The junction had 5 bases not matched to a gene; V was cut back by 8 bases and J by 7 bases. CDR3 length: 12 amino acids. CDR3 sequence: CASEAGENEQFF. CDR3 DNA sequence: TGTGCCAGCGAGGCGGGAGAAAATGAGCAGTTCTTC.

The table lists this clonotype with a few counts. The J gene is TRBJ2-5, the V gene TRBV5-5; D call uncertain. The CDR3 is 14 residues long. V lost 6 bases and J lost 4, with 16 bases in between. The germline CDR1 and CDR2 sequences are SGHKS and YYEKEE (reference sequence). The CDR3 DNA is TGTGCCAGCACTCCTTTTGGAGTGTTAGAGACCCAGTACTTC. Translating gives CASTPFGVLETQYF.

CDR3 sequence reads: CASSERGRIWTDTQYF. The CDR3 DNA follows: TGTGCCAGCAGTGAACGGGGGCGGATATGGACAGATACGCAGTATTTT. V is TRBV2 and J is TRBJ2-3; D might be TRBD1 or TRBD2, each matching 6 bases. CDR1 and CDR2 (germline): SNHLY, FYNNEI. The ends were cut back, 2 bases at V and 3 bases at J, with 15 bases in the middle. The CDR3 totals 16 residues.

This clonotype was counted many times. The J gene is TRBJ2-1, the V gene TRBV12-3 or TRBV12-4; 8 nucleotides agree with TRBD2. With V trimmed by 8 bases and J by 3 bases, 18 bases remained unmatched. CDR3 size: 18 residues. Here the CDR3 DNA reads TGTGCCAGCCCGCCGGGAGGGGGTTCCCTTTCAGGCTACAATGAGCAGTTCTTC. It yields the protein CASPPGGGSLSGYNEQFF.

This clonotype was recorded once. A far larger clone is just one base off, so this is likely a read error. The CDR3 ends on some other residue instead of the conserved phenylalanine or tryptophan, so this is likely a read error. This chain joins TRBV6-2 or TRBV6-3 and TRBJ2-5, with D possibly being TRBD1 or TRBD2 (5 bases each). The end of the DNA aligns better with TRBJ2-7, so the J call may be wrong. Looked up from germline, CDR1 is MNHEY and CDR2 is SVGEGT. The CDR3 covers 12 residues. The CDR3 is CASRGEGYEQYL. The CDR3 coding sequence is TGTGCCAGCAGGGGAGAGGGGTACGAGCAGTACCTC.

The sample holds one count of this clonotype. This sequence joins TRBV14 and TRBJ2-3, with D possibly being TRBD2 (6 bases). The CDR3 covers 14 residues. Trimming stripped 0 bases from V and 8 bases from J, with 12 bases between. From germline, CDR1 is SGHDN and CDR2 FVKESK. CDR3 coding DNA: TGTGCCAGCAGCCAAGATCGTATTAGCGGTACGCAGTATTTT. Translating gives CASSQDRISGTQYF.

The CDR3 is CAWSVGEAYGYTF. Written as DNA, the CDR3 is TGTGCCTGGAGTGTAGGAGAGGCCTATGGCTACACCTTC. The chain joins TRBV30 to TRBJ1-2; D not certain. The CDR3 totals 13 residues. Trimming left V 0 bases short and J 4 bases short, with 9 bases between. The germline CDR1 and CDR2 sequences are GTSNPN and SVGIG (reference sequence).

This clonotype was counted ten times or more. The J gene is TRBJ1-5, the V gene TRBV24-1, with 7 bases aligning to TRBD1. The CDR3 runs 16 residues. Germline lookup yields CDR1 KGHDR and CDR2 SFDVKD. Trimming removed 4 bases from V and 4 bases from J; junction bases left unmatched: 9. The CDR3 sequence is CATSEGRTGTNQPQHF. In nucleotides, the CDR3 is TGTGCCACCAGTGAGGGCCGGACAGGTACAAATCAGCCCCAGCATTTT.

This clonotype was detected a few times. The genes are TRBV7-2 and TRBJ2-7; weak D call: TRBD2 (5 bases). Trimming took 5 bases from V and 7 from J, leaving 15 bases between them. The CDR3 spans 13 residues. Germline loops: CDR1 SGHTA, CDR2 FQGNSA. The CDR3 spells CASSLHLSGEQYF. CDR3 nucleotides: TGTGCCAGCAGCCTACACCTCTCGGGGGAGCAGTACTTC.

The gene calls are TRBV4-1 and TRBJ2-7; D is unresolved. CDR3 length equals 15 residues. Germline V gene sequence: CDR1 MGHRA, CDR2 YSYEKL. V dropped 4 bases and J dropped 3 bases, with 16 bases sitting between them. The CDR3 sequence: CASSPTPLAGYEQYF. CDR3 DNA sequence: TGCGCCAGCAGCCCGACTCCCCTCGCAGGCTACGAGCAGTACTTC.

This clonotype was found a few times. The rearrangement links TRBV29-1 to TRBJ2-4; 7 bases are a match to TRBD2. V lost 4 bases, J lost 7 bases, and 7 bases stayed unmatched. The CDR3 runs to 13 residues. The germline V gene has CDR1 SQVTM and CDR2 ANQGSEA. The CDR3 DNA sequence: TGCAGCGTTGTGGCGGGAGTGGGGAACATTCAGTACTTC. Encoded protein: CSVVAGVGNIQYF. The full variable domain, with the rest looked up from reference TRBV29-1 and TRBJ2-4, is SAVISQKPSRDICQRGTSLTIQCQVDSQVTMMFWYRQQPGQSLTLIATANQGSEATYESGFVIDKFPISRPNLTFSTLTVSNMSPEDSSIYLCSVVAGVGNIQYFGAGTRLSVL.

The CDR3 protein is CASTPGGARTDTQYF. As DNA, the CDR3 is TGTGCCAGCACTCCGGGGGGCGCCCGTACAGATACGCAGTATTTT. The chain is built from TRBV6-1 and TRBJ2-3, with a weak D call TRBD2 (7 bases). The germline V gene encodes CDR1 MNHNS and CDR2 SASEGT. CDR3 length: 15 amino acids. Trimming removed 7 bases from V and 3 bases from J, with 17 bases in between.

As to this clonotype: The germline gene is not matched at one end of the junction; a read error may be the cause. The chain has TRBV20-1 and TRBJ2-7; TRBD2 matches 13 bases. Germline CDR1 is DFQATT and CDR2 is SNEGSKA (reference sequence). The CDR3 sequence is 18 residues long. This chain's CDR3 is CGASQGGTSGISSYEQYF. CDR3 sequence (DNA): TGCGGTGCTAGCCAAGGCGGGACTAGCGGGATTAGCTCCTACGAGCAGTACTTC.

This clonotype was seen at least ten times. The genes are TRBV12-3 or TRBV12-4 and TRBJ2-7; D possibly uses TRBD1 or TRBD2 (5 bases each). This CDR3 comprises 13 residues. V was pared by 3 bases and J by 6 bases, with 12 bases between. Here the CDR3 reads CASSFPGTGEQYF. CDR3 DNA: TGTGCCAGCAGTTTTCCAGGGACGGGCGAGCAGTACTTC.

V and J are TRBV10-1 and TRBJ2-3, with TRBD2 matching 13 bases. Germline CDR1 WNHNN, CDR2 SYGVQD (reference sequence). J gave up 2 bases and V 10 bases, and 9 bases lay outside the gene matches. The CDR3 totals 16 residues. In nucleotides, the CDR3 is TGCGCCACTCCGGGACTAGCGGGATTTACCACAGATACGCAGTATTTT. Residues: CATPGLAGFTTDTQYF.

The chain carries TRBV20-1 and TRBJ2-7; 7 bases are a match to TRBD2. The CDR3 length is 16 residues. V shed 7 bases and J 6 bases; nucleotides not matched to a gene: 21. CDR1 and CDR2 (germline): DFQATT, SNEGSKA (reference sequence). DNA of the CDR3: TGCAGTGGGACCAAAGGGTTGAGTAGCGGGTCGGGCGAGCAGTACTTC. Translating it yields CSGTKGLSSGSGEQYF.

This clonotype was recorded at least ten times. The DNA of the CDR3 is TGTGCCAGCACAGGGGCGGGACAGTCATATGGCTACACCTTC. Translated: CASTGAGQSYGYTF. J is TRBJ1-2 and V is TRBV6-1, with 7 bases aligning to TRBD1. V was pared by 7 bases and J by 5 bases, with 10 bases of the junction left unmatched. The CDR3 length is 14 residues. Germline CDR1 reads MNHNS; CDR2 reads SASEGT.

The chain uses TRBV10-3 and TRBJ2-2; weak D call: TRBD2 (7 bases). The ends were cut back, 8 bases at V and 2 bases at J, with 12 bases in the middle. This CDR3 spans 14 amino acids. Germline values: CDR1 ENHRY, CDR2 SYGVKD. This CDR3 is CAIQGTTNTGELFF. CDR3 in DNA: TGTGCCATCCAGGGGACTACAAACACCGGGGAGCTGTTTTTT.

This clonotype was observed a few times. This chain uses TRBV6-1 with TRBJ2-5; 9 bases are shared with TRBD1. Germline V gives CDR1 MNHNS, CDR2 SASEGT. The CDR3 has 14 amino acids. Trimming cost V 4 bases and J 5 bases; bases outside gene matches: 5. The CDR3 DNA is TGTGCCAGCAGTGGGGACAGGGAGGTGGAGACCCAGTACTTC. Translating gives CASSGDREVETQYF.

The CDR3 protein is CASSLAARHNEQFF. CDR3 DNA sequence: TGCGCCAGCAGCTTGGCCGCCAGACACAATGAGCAGTTCTTC. This chain joins TRBV5-1 and TRBJ2-1; D is ambiguous. Germline values: CDR1 SGHRS, CDR2 YFSETQ. This CDR3 has 14 amino acids. Between the trimmed V and J ends, which lost 0 bases and 5 bases, there was a span of 9 bases.

The genes are TRBV29-1 and TRBJ2-5, with 8 bases that match TRBD1. The J segment lost 5 bases and the V segment lost 3 bases, leaving 5 bases of the junction unmatched. The CDR3 runs 13 residues. The germline V gene encodes CDR1 SQVTM and CDR2 ANQGSEA. The CDR3 nucleotides are TGCAGCGTTGATCCGGACAGGGCGGAGACCCAGTACTTC. This gives the protein CSVDPDRAETQYF.

This sequence joins TRBV30 and TRBJ1-5, with D unclear. Germline CDR1 is GTSNPN and CDR2 is SVGIG (reference sequence). The V end lost 3 bases, the J end lost 6 bases, and 27 bases lay between the germline ends. This CDR3 has 18 amino acids. CDR3 amino acids: CAWSAPNLAGRGSQPQHF. DNA of the CDR3: TGTGCCTGGAGCGCGCCCAACCTTGCAGGCCGAGGGAGTCAGCCCCAGCATTTT.

This clonotype has a count of ten or more. The V gene is TRBV2, the J gene TRBJ2-5; 8 nucleotides match TRBD2. V lost 8 bases, J lost 2 bases, and 13 bases stayed unmatched. The CDR3 is 16 amino acids. Per the germline V gene, CDR1 is SNHLY and CDR2 is FYNNEI. CDR3: CASSPGSLAGQETQYF. CDR3 DNA sequence: TGTGCCAGCTCCCCGGGGAGCTTAGCGGGACAAGAGACCCAGTACTTC.

V is TRBV20-1 and J is TRBJ2-5; maybe TRBD2 (6 bases). This CDR3 contains 13 residues. CDR1 and CDR2 from the germline V gene are DFQATT and SNEGSKA (reference sequence). V shed 7 bases and J shed 2 bases, with 14 bases lying between them. The CDR3 loop reads CSVGGRVQETQYF. DNA of the CDR3: TGCAGTGTGGGGGGACGGGTACAAGAGACCCAGTACTTC.

DNA of the CDR3: TGTGCCAGCAGCAGACAGGGAGAAGAGACCCAGTACTTC. The encoded protein is CASSRQGEETQYF. This rearrangement joins TRBV9 to TRBJ2-5; 7 bases match TRBD1. Germline V gene data show CDR1 as SGDLS and CDR2 as YYNGEE. V was pared by 4 bases and J by 3 bases, with 3 bases of the junction left unmatched. The CDR3 sequence is 13 residues long.

This clonotype appeared a few times. The chain has TRBV6-5 and TRBJ2-1; TRBD2 matches 7 bases. V gave up 2 bases and J gave up 4 bases; unmatched junction bases: 8. CDR1 is MNHEY and CDR2 is SVGAGI in the germline V gene. CDR3 length equals 16 residues. The CDR3 region is CASSYGGGQFYNEQFF. CDR3 coding DNA: TGTGCCAGCAGTTACGGGGGAGGGCAATTTTACAATGAGCAGTTCTTC.